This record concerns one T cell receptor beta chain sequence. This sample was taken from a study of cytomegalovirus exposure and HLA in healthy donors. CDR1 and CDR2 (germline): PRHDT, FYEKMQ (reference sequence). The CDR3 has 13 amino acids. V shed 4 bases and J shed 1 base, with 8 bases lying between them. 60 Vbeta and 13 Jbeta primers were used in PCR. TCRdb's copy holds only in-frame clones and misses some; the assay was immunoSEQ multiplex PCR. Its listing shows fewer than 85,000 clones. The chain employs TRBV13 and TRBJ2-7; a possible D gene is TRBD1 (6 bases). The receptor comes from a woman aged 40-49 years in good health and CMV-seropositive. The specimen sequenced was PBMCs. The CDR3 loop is CASSSDRSYEQYF. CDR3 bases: TGTGCCAGCAGCTCGGACAGATCCTACGAGCAGTACTTC.